This T cell receptor beta chain was observed in a study of blood T cell repertoires in COVID-19. Overall study: Sites across the United States, Italy and Spain contributed samples from acute and convalescent COVID-19.

Original processing methods: Reference gene primer amplification in the assay estimated nucleated cell counts. The assay was immunoSEQ multiplex PCR, and TCRdb's table has in-frame clones only and misses some. The DNA was the basis for D and trimming; V, J and clone size are from that table. Of roughly 25,000 clones detected, 82% appear once; the ten largest clones hold approximately 8.4%. Per the germline V gene, CDR1 is KGHDR and CDR2 is SFDVKD. The trim removed 3 bases at V and 5 bases at J, leaving 13 bases unmatched. The CDR3 is made up of 20 amino acids. The TCR originated in a human donor in a cohort sampled during active COVID-19. The chain recombines TRBV24-1 with TRBJ2-3, with 16 nucleotides matching TRBD2. The sample taken for sequencing was peripheral blood. CDR3 loop: CATSDKPGLAGGPYKDTQYF. CDR3 bases: TGTGCCACCAGTGATAAACCGGGACTAGCGGGAGGGCCGTATAAAGATACGCAGTATTTT.